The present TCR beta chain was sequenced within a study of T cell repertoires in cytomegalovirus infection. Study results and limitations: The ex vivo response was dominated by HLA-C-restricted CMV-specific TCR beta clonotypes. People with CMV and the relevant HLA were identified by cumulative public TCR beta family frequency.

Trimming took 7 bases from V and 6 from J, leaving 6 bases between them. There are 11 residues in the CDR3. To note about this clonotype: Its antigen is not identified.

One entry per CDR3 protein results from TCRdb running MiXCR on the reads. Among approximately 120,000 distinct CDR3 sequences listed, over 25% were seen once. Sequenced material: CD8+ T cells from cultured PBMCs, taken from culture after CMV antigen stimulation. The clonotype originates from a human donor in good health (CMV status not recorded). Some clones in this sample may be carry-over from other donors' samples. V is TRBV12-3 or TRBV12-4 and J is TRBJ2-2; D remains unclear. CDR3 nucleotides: TGTGCCAGCACCGGCCCCGGGGAGCTGTTTTTT. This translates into CASTGPGELFF.